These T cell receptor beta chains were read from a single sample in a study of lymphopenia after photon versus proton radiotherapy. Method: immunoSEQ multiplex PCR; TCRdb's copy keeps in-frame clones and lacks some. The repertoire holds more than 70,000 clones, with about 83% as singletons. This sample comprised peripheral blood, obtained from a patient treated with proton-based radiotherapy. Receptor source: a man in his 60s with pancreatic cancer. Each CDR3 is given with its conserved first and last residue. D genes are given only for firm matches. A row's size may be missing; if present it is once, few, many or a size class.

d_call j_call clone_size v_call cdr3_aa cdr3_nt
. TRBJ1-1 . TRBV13 CASSLEGPGARAFF TGTGCCAGCAGCTTAGAAGGTCCGGGCGCGAGAGCTTTCTTT
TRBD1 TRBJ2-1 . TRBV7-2 CASSFSTGTDSYNEQFF TGTGCCAGCAGCTTTTCAACCGGGACAGATTCCTACAATGAGCAGTTCTTC
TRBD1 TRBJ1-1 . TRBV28 CASSPGQGAWTEAFF TGTGCCAGCAGTCCCGGACAGGGGGCTTGGACTGAAGCTTTCTTT
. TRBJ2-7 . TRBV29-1 CSVRTVNEQYF TGCAGCGTCCGGACAGTAAACGAGCAGTACTTC
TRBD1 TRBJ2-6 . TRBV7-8 CASSLGDSPSGANVLTF TGTGCCAGCAGCCTAGGGGACAGCCCCTCTGGGGCCAACGTCCTGACTTTC
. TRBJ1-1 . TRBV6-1 CASSAGPAEAFF TGTGCCAGCAGTGCGGGACCGGCTGAAGCTTTCTTT
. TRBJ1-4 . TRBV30 CACQPRESNEKLFF TGTGCCTGCCAACCCCGAGAGTCTAATGAAAAACTGTTTTTT
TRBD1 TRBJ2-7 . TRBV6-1 CASRKDRVLEEQYF TGTGCCAGCAGGAAGGACAGGGTCCTCGAGGAGCAGTACTTC
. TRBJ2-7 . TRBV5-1 CASSPQDSYEQYF TGCGCCAGCAGCCCTCAGGACTCCTACGAGCAGTACTTC
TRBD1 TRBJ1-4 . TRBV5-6 CASSYVNRGELFF TGTGCCAGCAGCTATGTAAACAGGGGAGAACTGTTTTTT
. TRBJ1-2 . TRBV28 CASSLSGYGYTF TGTGCCAGCAGTTTATCCGGGTATGGCTACACCTTC
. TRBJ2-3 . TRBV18 CASSAGSADTQYF TGTGCCAGCTCAGCCGGGAGCGCAGATACGCAGTATTTT
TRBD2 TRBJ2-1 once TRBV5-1 CASSLYTSASSYNEQFF TGCGCCAGCAGCCTATATACTAGCGCGAGCTCCTACAATGAGCAGTTCTTC
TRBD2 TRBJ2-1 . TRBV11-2 CASSLRLAGFNEQFF TGTGCCAGCAGCTTGAGGCTAGCGGGATTTAATGAGCAGTTCTTC
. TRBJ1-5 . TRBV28 CASIDRDNQPQHF TGTGCCAGCATTGACCGGGACAATCAGCCCCAGCATTTT
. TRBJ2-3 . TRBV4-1 CASSQGSGGGTTDTQYF TGCGCCAGCAGCCAAGGATCCGGGGGAGGAACCACAGATACGCAGTATTTT
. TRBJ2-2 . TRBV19 CASSIARRRTGELFF TGTGCCAGTAGTATAGCCCGTCGAAGGACCGGGGAGCTGTTTTTT
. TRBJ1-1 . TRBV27 CASSLTAFTEAFF TGTGCCAGCAGTTTGACGGCATTCACTGAAGCTTTCTTT
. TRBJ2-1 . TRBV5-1 CASSLELASYNEQFF TGCGCCAGCAGCTTGGAACTAGCCTCCTACAATGAGCAGTTCTTC
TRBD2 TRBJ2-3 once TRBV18 CASSPLAGSTDTQYF TGTGCCAGCTCACCGCTAGCGGGGTCCACAGATACGCAGTATTTT
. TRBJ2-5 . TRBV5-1 CASSSQGQETQYF TGCGCCAGCAGCTCCCAGGGGCAGGAGACCCAGTACTTC
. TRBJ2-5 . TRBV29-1 CSVTRQVETQYF TGCAGCGTTACCAGACAGGTGGAGACCCAGTACTTC
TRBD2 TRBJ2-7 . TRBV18 CASSSLAGVVDEQYF TGTGCCAGCTCATCACTAGCGGGAGTGGTTGACGAGCAGTACTTC
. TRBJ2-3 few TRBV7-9 CASSLHTDTQYF TGTGCCAGCAGCTTACACACAGATACGCAGTATTTT
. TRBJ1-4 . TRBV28 CASRPYWTEEEKLFF TGTGCCAGCAGACCCTACTGGACAGAGGAGGAAAAACTGTTTTTT
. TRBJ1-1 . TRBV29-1 CSVGRGAFF TGCAGCGTGGGACGTGGAGCTTTCTTT
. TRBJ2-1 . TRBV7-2 CASSLGTEPEQFF TGTGCCAGCAGCTTAGGTACGGAACCTGAGCAGTTCTTC
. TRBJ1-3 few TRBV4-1 CASSSYGTFVGSGNTIYF TGCGCCAGCAGCTCATACGGGACCTTTGTGGGCTCTGGAAACACCATATATTTT
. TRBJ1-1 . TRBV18 CASSPGAGSEAFF TGTGCCAGCTCACCAGGAGCCGGGAGTGAAGCTTTCTTT
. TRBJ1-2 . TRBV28 CASSPSTGAKAGGYTF TGTGCCAGCAGCCCCTCCACCGGAGCCAAGGCGGGTGGCTACACCTTC
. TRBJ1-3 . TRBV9 CASSVYANSGNTIYF TGTGCCAGCAGCGTCTATGCCAACTCTGGAAACACCATATATTTT
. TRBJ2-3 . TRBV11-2 CASSFSGSIGDTQYF TGTGCCAGCAGCTTCTCCGGGAGTATTGGGGATACGCAGTATTTT
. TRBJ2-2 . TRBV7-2 CASSLSSVGTGELFF TGTGCCAGCAGCTTATCCAGCGTTGGGACCGGGGAGCTGTTTTTT
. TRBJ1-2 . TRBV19 CASSAFTGTPGGYTF TGTGCCAGTAGTGCCTTTACAGGGACTCCGGGTGGCTACACCTTC
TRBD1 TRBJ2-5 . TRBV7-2 CASSRDRGAQTQYF TGTGCCAGCAGCAGAGACAGGGGAGCACAGACCCAGTACTTC
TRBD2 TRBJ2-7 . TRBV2 CASSLAAGRAGGSGEQYF TGTGCCAGCTCCCTGGCGGCAGGGCGCGCGGGAGGGTCTGGCGAGCAGTACTTC
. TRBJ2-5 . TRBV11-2 CASSLVVSRQLETQYF TGTGCCAGCAGCTTAGTGGTTTCTAGACAGTTGGAGACCCAGTACTTC